The 27 T cell receptor beta chains reported below all come from one sample, sequenced in a study of T cell responses to AZD1222 COVID-19 vaccine. The repertoire was sequenced with immunoSEQ multiplex PCR; TCRdb's copy has only in-frame clones and lacks some. Of approximately 140,000 clones listed, 90% to 95% are singletons. The source was peripheral blood, collected 28 days after the second AZD1222 dose. These TCRs come from an adult who received the AZD1222 COVID-19 vaccine.

The chain is built from TRBV11-3 and TRBJ2-7; D is tentatively TRBD1 or TRBD2 (5 bases each). In germline, CDR1 is SGHNT, CDR2 YENEEA. This CDR3 is built from 12 residues. Trimming took off 3 bases at V and 7 bases at J, with 10 bases between the two ends. CDR3 amino acids: CASSFDRGEQYF. In DNA form, the CDR3 reads TGTGCCAGCAGCTTTGACAGAGGGGAGCAGTACTTC.

The chain combines TRBV29-1 with TRBJ2-5; D may be TRBD2 (6 bases). The germline V and J ends were trimmed by 2 bases and 7 bases, with 8 bases remaining between them. CDR1 and CDR2 (germline): SQVTM, ANQGSEA. The CDR3 is 11 residues long. The CDR3 region is CSVEFGGTQYF. The CDR3 DNA is TGCAGCGTTGAATTCGGGGGGACCCAGTACTTC.

This sequence joins TRBV6-2 or TRBV6-3 and TRBJ1-6; maybe TRBD1 (5 bases). V lost 2 bases and J lost 0, with 17 bases in between. From germline, CDR1 is MNHEY and CDR2 SVGEGT. This CDR3 spans 19 amino acids. The CDR3 coding sequence is TGTGCCAGCAGTTACCAGATGACAGTCCAAAGCTCCTATAATTCACCCCTCCACTTT. Its translation: CASSYQMTVQSSYNSPLHF.

The genes are TRBV3-1 (or the pseudogene TRBV3-2) and TRBJ2-4; D is ambiguous. Germline values: CDR1 LGHDT, CDR2 YNNKEL (reference sequence). Trimming took 4 bases from V and 0 from J, leaving 4 bases between them. This CDR3 spans 13 amino acids. The CDR3 DNA is TGTGCCAGCAGCCCCGGAGCCAAAAACATTCAGTACTTC. As protein: CASSPGAKNIQYF.

This chain links TRBV5-1 with TRBJ1-5, with 10 bases aligning to TRBD1. Unmatched junction bases numbered 5, after V lost 4 bases and J lost 4 bases. This CDR3 region has 15 residues. Germline values: CDR1 SGHRS, CDR2 YFSETQ. The CDR3 sequence is CASSSGQGGNQPQHF. CDR3 bases: TGCGCCAGCAGCAGTGGACAGGGGGGAAATCAGCCCCAGCATTTT.

The chain employs TRBV7-2 and TRBJ2-2, with TRBD2 as a possible D gene (7 bases). V lost 5 bases to trimming and J lost 13 bases, with 14 bases between them. Germline V gene lookup returns CDR1 SGHTA and CDR2 FQGNSA. The CDR3 contains 12 residues. DNA for the CDR3: TGTGCCAGCAGCCTGGGGGGGCGGGGGCTGTTTTTT. Protein: CASSLGGRGLFF.

CDR3 residues: CASSQAGVDEQFF. DNA of the CDR3: TGCGCCAGCAGCCAAGCCGGGGTGGATGAGCAGTTCTTC. The chain employs TRBV4-3 and TRBJ2-1; perhaps TRBD2 as D (5 bases). V was clipped by 1 base and J by 8 bases, with 9 bases between them. The CDR3 covers 13 residues. Per the germline V gene, CDR1 is LGHNA and CDR2 is YSLEER.

The chain employs TRBV19 and TRBJ2-7; the D gene is possibly TRBD2 (5 bases). The CDR3 spans 12 residues. Germline-derived CDR1 and CDR2 are LNHDA and SQIVND (reference sequence). The V gene lost 3 bases and the J gene lost 3 bases, with 6 bases spanning the gap. As DNA, the CDR3 is TGTGCCAGTAGTATTCGGGGCTACGAGCAGTACTTC. It specifies CASSIRGYEQYF.

This clone was counted once. The chain is built from TRBV19 and TRBJ2-1; tentative D call: TRBD1 (6 bases). This CDR3 has 15 amino acids. V was clipped by 6 bases and J by 6 bases, with 18 bases between them. In germline, CDR1 is LNHDA, CDR2 SQIVND (reference sequence). CDR3 bases: TGTGCCAGTAGGGATTTCAGGGGAGTTGGCAATGAGCAGTTCTTC. Protein sequence: CASRDFRGVGNEQFF.

The rearrangement links TRBV6-5 to TRBJ2-7; TRBD1 agrees at 9 bases. J gave up 3 bases and V 2 bases, and 2 bases lay outside the gene matches. Germline V gene data show CDR1 as MNHEY and CDR2 as SVGAGI. CDR3 length: 14 residues. In nucleotides, the CDR3 is TGTGCCAGCAGTTACCGACAGGGGGTCTACGAGCAGTACTTC. This codes for CASSYRQGVYEQYF.

The chain combines TRBV13 with TRBJ2-1; 14 positions match TRBD2. The V segment lost 2 bases and the J segment 9 bases; nucleotides outside the gene matches: 3. The CDR3 contains 15 residues. Germline CDR1 is PRHDT and CDR2 is FYEKMQ (reference sequence). The CDR3 here is CASSLKGLAGVEQFF. CDR3 sequence (DNA): TGTGCCAGCAGCTTAAAGGGACTAGCGGGAGTTGAGCAGTTCTTC.

V is TRBV19 and J is TRBJ1-1; D uncertain. The CDR3 length is 14 residues. The germline V and J ends were trimmed by 3 bases and 1 base, with 9 bases remaining between them. The germline V gene has CDR1 LNHDA and CDR2 SQIVND (reference sequence). The CDR3 loop is CASSIDLRNTEAFF. DNA of the CDR3: TGTGCCAGTAGTATTGACCTAAGGAACACTGAAGCTTTCTTT.

The V call is TRBV27, the J call TRBJ2-7, with 10 bases aligning to TRBD1. CDR3 length: 15 residues. Germline assignment: CDR1 MNHEY and CDR2 SMNVEV (reference sequence). After removal of 8 bases from V and 5 bases from J, the junction contained 12 bases not matched to a gene. CDR3 DNA: TGTGCCAGCGCCATTAACCGGGACAGGGGTAACGAGCAGTACTTC. Its translation is CASAINRDRGNEQYF.

This clone has only one observation. Germline is not matched at one junction end, which may reflect a read error. This chain links TRBV6-5 with TRBJ2-2, with 7 bases identical to TRBD1. The CDR3 consists of 14 residues. CDR1 and CDR2 (germline): MNHEY, SVGAGI. For the CDR3, the DNA is TGTGCCAGCCGTTACAGGGGAAGGACCGGGGAGCTGTTTTTT. This gives the protein CASRYRGRTGELFF.

In its sample, this clone was seen once. The rearrangement joins TRBV24-1 to TRBJ1-5; perhaps TRBD1 as D (6 bases). The CDR3 extends over 13 amino acids. Looked up from germline, CDR1 is KGHDR and CDR2 is SFDVKD. V lost 7 bases, J lost 7 bases, and 13 bases lay in between. The CDR3 sequence is CATSETGMQPQHF. The CDR3 DNA follows: TGTGCCACCAGCGAAACAGGGATGCAGCCCCAGCATTTT.

This chain joins TRBV5-8 and TRBJ1-2; unclear D gene. This CDR3 region has 11 residues. Per germline, CDR1 SGHTS and CDR2 YDEGEE. Trimming removed 0 bases at V and 10 bases at J, with 7 bases between. CDR3 protein: CASSLAVTYTF. The DNA for the CDR3 is TGTGCCAGCAGCTTGGCCGTCACCTACACCTTC.

The chain links TRBV11-3 to TRBJ1-1, with D uncertain. The CDR3 totals 13 residues. Germline V gene sequence: CDR1 SGHNT, CDR2 YENEEA. The V end lost 0 bases, the J end lost 7 bases, and 9 bases lay between the germline ends. CDR3 sequence reads: CASSLDEASEAFF. For the CDR3, the DNA is TGTGCCAGCAGCTTAGATGAGGCGAGTGAAGCTTTCTTT.

The chain links TRBV5-1 to TRBJ2-7, with D maybe TRBD2 (5 bases). The ends were cut back, 3 bases at V and 0 bases at J, with 10 bases in the middle. This CDR3 has 14 amino acids. Germline CDR1 SGHRS, CDR2 YFSETQ. CDR3 coding DNA: TGCGCCAGCAGCTCGGAGGCACTCTCCTACGAGCAGTACTTC. Protein product: CASSSEALSYEQYF.

The J gene is TRBJ2-7, the V gene TRBV29-1; a possible D gene is TRBD1 (5 bases). The CDR3 loop spans 13 amino acids. Between the trimmed V and J ends, which lost 7 bases and 3 bases, there was a span of 16 bases. CDR1 and CDR2 from the germline V gene are SQVTM and ANQGSEA. CDR3 residues: CSASGGASYEQYF. The CDR3 DNA reads as TGCAGCGCCTCAGGTGGGGCCAGCTACGAGCAGTACTTC.

CDR3 DNA sequence: TGTGCCAGTAGTTTCCGGACCGCTAGCAATCAGCCCCAGCATTTT. Protein product: CASSFRTASNQPQHF. This chain uses TRBV19 with TRBJ1-5; D is undetermined. There are 15 residues in the CDR3. In germline, CDR1 is LNHDA, CDR2 SQIVND (reference sequence). V was shortened by 5 bases and J by 0 bases, with 11 bases between the two germline ends.

This clone occurred a few times. The CDR3 reads CASSLAEIGGRTEAFF. The CDR3 nucleotides are TGCGCCAGCAGCTTGGCAGAGATTGGGGGTCGCACTGAAGCTTTCTTT. The chain employs TRBV5-1 and TRBJ1-1; a possible D gene is TRBD1 (5 bases). The germline V gene has CDR1 SGHRS and CDR2 YFSETQ. Deletions cut 0 bases from V and 4 bases from J, with 16 bases between. The CDR3 contains 16 residues.

The chain employs TRBV19 and TRBJ2-5; 7 nucleotides match TRBD1. J gave up 5 bases and V 5 bases, and 8 bases lay outside the gene matches. The CDR3 is 14 amino acids. Germline V gene lookup returns CDR1 LNHDA and CDR2 SQIVND (reference sequence). The CDR3 spells CASSHSQGPETQYF. CDR3 nucleotide sequence: TGTGCCAGTAGTCATTCACAGGGGCCCGAGACCCAGTACTTC.

V is TRBV19 and J is TRBJ1-5; D gene unclear. Between the trimmed V and J ends, which lost 2 bases and 4 bases, there was a span of 15 bases. This CDR3 has 16 residues. Germline V CDR1 and CDR2: LNHDA, SQIVND (reference sequence). This CDR3 is CASSIWGVLRNQPQHF. The CDR3 DNA is TGTGCCAGTAGTATATGGGGTGTTCTGCGAAATCAGCCCCAGCATTTT. Using reference TRBV19 and TRBJ1-5 for the parts outside the CDR3, the full variable domain is DGGITQSPKYLFRKEGQNVTLSCEQNLNHDAMYWYRQDPGQGLRLIYYSQIVNDFQKGDIAEGYSVSREKKESFPLTVTSAQKNPTAFYLCASSIWGVLRNQPQHFGDGTRLSIL.

As to this clone: No DNA is shown, since the ends of the CDR3 on it are uncertain; the CDR3 is the one TCRdb lists. This chain connects TRBV5-5 to TRBJ1-1. Including both end residues, the CDR3 is 15 amino acids long. The germline gives CDR1 SGHKS, CDR2 YYEKEE (reference sequence). The CDR3 sequence: CASSFLWGINTEAFF.

The chain has TRBV15 and TRBJ1-5, with D maybe TRBD1 (5 bases). V was cut by 0 bases and J by 6 bases, with 15 bases left in between. CDR1 and CDR2 from the germline V gene are LNHNV and YYDKDF (reference sequence). This CDR3 contains 16 residues. The CDR3 DNA is TGTGCCACCAGCAGAGATGGAGGGACCTACGGTCAGCCCCAGCATTTT. Its protein product is CATSRDGGTYGQPQHF.

The DNA of the CDR3 is TGTGCCAGCAGCTTATTAGGGGGCGAAGCTTTCTTT. The encoded protein is CASSLLGGEAFF. V gene TRBV7-3 combines with J gene TRBJ1-1; the match to TRBD1 covers 7 bases. The V gene's germline CDR1 is SGHTA and CDR2 FQGTGA. After removal of 2 bases from V and 8 bases from J, the junction contained 2 bases not matched to a gene. The CDR3 extends over 12 amino acids.

This chain joins TRBV7-6 and TRBJ2-5; D perhaps matches TRBD2 (5 bases). CDR3 length: 12 residues. Per the germline V gene, CDR1 is SGHVS and CDR2 is FNYEAQ. The ends were cut back, 6 bases at V and 4 bases at J, with 9 bases in the middle. CDR3 amino acids: CASSLASETQYF. CDR3 coding DNA: TGTGCCAGCAGTCTAGCCTCAGAGACCCAGTACTTC.